The clone carrying this T cell receptor beta chain was detected once. The method was immunoSEQ multiplex PCR; TCRdb's version includes in-frame clones alone and lacks a portion of them. The data hold around 65,000 clones, with around 88% observed a single time. This CDR3 has 13 amino acids. V was cut by 6 bases and J by 2 bases, with 10 bases left in between. Germline assignment: CDR1 KGHSH and CDR2 LQKENI. These data come from a study of blood T cell repertoires in COVID-19. The sample taken for sequencing was peripheral blood. V usage is TRBV18 and J usage is TRBJ1-1, with a tentative D call TRBD1 (6 bases). The receptor's source is a human donor in a cohort sampled during active COVID-19. The CDR3 DNA reads TGTGCCAGCTCTTCGGGACAAAACACTGAAGCTTTCTTT. Protein: CASSSGQNTEAFF.